One T cell receptor beta chain is described in this entry. This sample is drawn from a study of cytomegalovirus exposure and HLA in healthy donors. V gave up 3 bases and J gave up 7 bases; unmatched junction bases: 4. Germline values: CDR1 SGHAT, CDR2 FQNNGV. The CDR3 length is 15 residues. Primers included in the PCR were 60 Vbeta and 13 Jbeta primers. The method was immunoSEQ multiplex PCR; TCRdb's version includes in-frame clones alone and lacks a portion of them. The data show tens of thousands of clones, 75% seen once. The sequenced sample was PBMCs. This rearrangement joins TRBV11-2 to TRBJ1-4, with TRBD1 identical over 11 bases. The source of this sequence is a man aged 35-49 years in good health and CMV-seronegative. CDR3 sequence reads: CASSFGQGAFEKLFF. CDR3 DNA: TGTGCCAGCAGCTTTGGACAGGGGGCGTTTGAAAAACTGTTTTTT.